This TCR beta chain was identified during a study of blood T cell repertoires in COVID-19. Study overall: From the United States, Italy and Spain came samples of acute and convalescent COVID-19. In each case, the material was cDNA or gDNA derived from T cells, B-cell-depleted T cells, or PBMCs.

The CDR3 contains 17 residues. V was pared by 1 base and J by 0 bases, with 13 bases between. In the authors' methods: How many nucleated cells were present was estimated from reference gene primer amplification. The repertoire was sequenced with immunoSEQ multiplex PCR; TCRdb's copy has only in-frame clones and lacks some. V, J and clone size were drawn from that table, and D and trimming were deduced from the DNA. In the table there are approximately 96,000 clones, about 84% of which are singletons. The chain has TRBV23-1 and TRBJ1-3; no definite D call. TRBV23-1 is marked as an open reading frame, function uncertain. The material sequenced was peripheral blood. The sequence was obtained from an elderly woman with acute or convalescent COVID-19. The CDR3 region is CASSQCGPESSGNTIYF. CDR3 bases: TGCGCCAGCAGTCAATGTGGGCCGGAATCCTCTGGAAACACCATATATTTT.